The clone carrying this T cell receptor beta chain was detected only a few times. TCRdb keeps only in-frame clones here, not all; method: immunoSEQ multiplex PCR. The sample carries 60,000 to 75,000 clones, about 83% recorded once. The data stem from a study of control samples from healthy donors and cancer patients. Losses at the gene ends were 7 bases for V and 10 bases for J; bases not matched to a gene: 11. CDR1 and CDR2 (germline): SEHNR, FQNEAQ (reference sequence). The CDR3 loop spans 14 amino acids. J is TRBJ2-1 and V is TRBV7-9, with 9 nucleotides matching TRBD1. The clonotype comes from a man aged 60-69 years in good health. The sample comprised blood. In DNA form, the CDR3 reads TGTGCCAGCACATCTGACAGGGGGTTAGGAGAGCAGTTCTTC. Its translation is CASTSDRGLGEQFF.